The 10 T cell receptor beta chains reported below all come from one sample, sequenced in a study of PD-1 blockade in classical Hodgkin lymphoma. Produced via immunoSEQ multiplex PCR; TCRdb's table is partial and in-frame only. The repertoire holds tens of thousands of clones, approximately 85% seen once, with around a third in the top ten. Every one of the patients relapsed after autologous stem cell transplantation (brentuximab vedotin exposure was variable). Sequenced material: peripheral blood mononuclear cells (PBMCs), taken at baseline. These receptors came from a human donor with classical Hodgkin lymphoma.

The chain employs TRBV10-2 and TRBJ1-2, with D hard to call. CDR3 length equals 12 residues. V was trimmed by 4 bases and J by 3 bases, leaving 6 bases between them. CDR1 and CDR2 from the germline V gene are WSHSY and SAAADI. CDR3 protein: CASSGQDYGYTF. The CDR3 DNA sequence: TGCGCCAGCAGTGGTCAGGACTATGGCTACACCTTC.

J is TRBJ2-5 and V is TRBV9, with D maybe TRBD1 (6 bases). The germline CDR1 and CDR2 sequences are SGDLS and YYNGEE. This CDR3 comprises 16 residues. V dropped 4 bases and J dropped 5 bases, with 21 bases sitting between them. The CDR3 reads CASSPPTGPRFETQYF. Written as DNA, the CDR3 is TGTGCCAGCAGCCCACCGACAGGCCCGAGGTTCGAGACCCAGTACTTC.

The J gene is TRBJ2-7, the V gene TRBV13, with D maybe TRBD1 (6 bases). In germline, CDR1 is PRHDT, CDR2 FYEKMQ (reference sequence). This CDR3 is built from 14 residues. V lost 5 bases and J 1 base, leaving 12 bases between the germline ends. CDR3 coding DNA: TGTGCCAGCAGCCCGACCACAGGGTCCTACGAGCAGTACTTC. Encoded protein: CASSPTTGSYEQYF.

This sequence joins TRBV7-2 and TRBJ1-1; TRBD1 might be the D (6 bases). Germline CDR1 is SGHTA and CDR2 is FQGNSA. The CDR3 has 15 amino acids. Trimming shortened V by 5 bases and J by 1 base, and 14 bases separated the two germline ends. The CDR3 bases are TGTGCCAGCAGCCCACGACCGACAGGGAACACTGAAGCTTTCTTT. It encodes CASSPRPTGNTEAFF.

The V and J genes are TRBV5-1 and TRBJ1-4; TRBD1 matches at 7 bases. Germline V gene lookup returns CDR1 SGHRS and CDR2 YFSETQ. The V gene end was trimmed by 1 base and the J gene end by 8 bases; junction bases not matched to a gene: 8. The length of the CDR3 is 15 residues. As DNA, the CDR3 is TGCGCCAGCAGCTTGCAAGGGGTCAGGGGGGAAAAACTGTTTTTT. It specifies CASSLQGVRGEKLFF.

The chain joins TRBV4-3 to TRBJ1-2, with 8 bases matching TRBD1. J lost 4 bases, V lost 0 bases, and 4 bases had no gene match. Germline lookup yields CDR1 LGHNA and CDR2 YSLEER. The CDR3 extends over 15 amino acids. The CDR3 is CASSQEITGGYGYTF. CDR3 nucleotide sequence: TGCGCCAGCAGCCAAGAAATTACAGGGGGCTATGGCTACACCTTC.

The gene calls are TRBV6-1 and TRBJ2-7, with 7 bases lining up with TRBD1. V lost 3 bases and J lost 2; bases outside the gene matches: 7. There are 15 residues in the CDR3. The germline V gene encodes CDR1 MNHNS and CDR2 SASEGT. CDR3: CASSDTGVGPYEQYF. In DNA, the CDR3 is TGTGCCAGCAGTGATACAGGGGTAGGTCCCTACGAGCAGTACTTC.

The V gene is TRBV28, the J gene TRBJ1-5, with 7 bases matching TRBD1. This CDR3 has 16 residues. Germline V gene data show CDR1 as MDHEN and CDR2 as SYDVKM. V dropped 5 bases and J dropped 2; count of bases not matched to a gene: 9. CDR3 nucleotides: TGTGCCAGCAGTCCGGCGGGACAGTTGGGCAATCAGCCCCAGCATTTT. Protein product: CASSPAGQLGNQPQHF. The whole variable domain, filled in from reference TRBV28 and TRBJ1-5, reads DVKVTQSSRYLVKRTGEKVFLECVQDMDHENMFWYRQDPGLGLRLIYFSYDVKMKEKGDIPEGYSVSREKKERFSLILESASTNQTSMYLCASSPAGQLGNQPQHFGDGTRLSIL.

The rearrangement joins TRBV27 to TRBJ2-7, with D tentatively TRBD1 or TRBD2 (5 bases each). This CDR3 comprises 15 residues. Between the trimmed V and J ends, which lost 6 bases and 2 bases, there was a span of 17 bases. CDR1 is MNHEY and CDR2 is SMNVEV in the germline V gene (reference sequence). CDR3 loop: CASSADPGRPYEQYF. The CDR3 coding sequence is TGTGCCAGCAGCGCCGACCCAGGGAGACCCTACGAGCAGTACTTC.

CDR3 residues: CASSLSSTWGNEQFF. CDR3 DNA: TGTGCCAGCAGTTTATCGAGTACCTGGGGTAATGAGCAGTTCTTC. This sequence joins TRBV27 and TRBJ2-1; D uncertain. The length of the CDR3 is 15 residues. From germline, CDR1 is MNHEY and CDR2 SMNVEV (reference sequence). V was shortened by 0 bases and J by 7 bases, with 13 bases between the two germline ends.